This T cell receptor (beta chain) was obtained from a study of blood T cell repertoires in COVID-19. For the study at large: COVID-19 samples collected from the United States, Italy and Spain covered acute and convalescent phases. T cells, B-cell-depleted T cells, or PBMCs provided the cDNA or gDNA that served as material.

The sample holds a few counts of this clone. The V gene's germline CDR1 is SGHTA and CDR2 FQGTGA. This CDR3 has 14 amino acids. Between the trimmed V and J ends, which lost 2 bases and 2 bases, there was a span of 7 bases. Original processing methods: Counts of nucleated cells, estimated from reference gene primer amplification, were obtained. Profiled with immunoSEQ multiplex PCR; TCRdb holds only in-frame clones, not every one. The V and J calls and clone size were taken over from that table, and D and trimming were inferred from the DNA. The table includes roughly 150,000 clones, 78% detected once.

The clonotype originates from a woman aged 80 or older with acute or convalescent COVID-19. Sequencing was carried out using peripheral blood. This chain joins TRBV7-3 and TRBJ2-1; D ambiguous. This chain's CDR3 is CASSLEPAYNEQFF. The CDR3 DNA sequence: TGTGCCAGCAGCTTAGAACCAGCCTACAATGAGCAGTTCTTC. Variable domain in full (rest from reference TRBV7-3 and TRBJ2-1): GAGVSQTPSNKVTEKGKYVELRCDPISGHTALYWYRQSLGQGPEFLIYFQGTGAADDSGLPNDRFFAVRPEGSVSTLKIQRTERGDSAVYLCASSLEPAYNEQFFGPGTRLTVL.